This is a list of T cell receptor beta chains from one sample in a study of blood T cell repertoires in COVID-19. Produced via immunoSEQ multiplex PCR; TCRdb's table is partial and in-frame only. Among some 190,000 clones, approximately 86% were seen once, and the ten largest hold around 1.5%. Sequenced input: peripheral blood. These receptors were collected from a man in his late teens or twenties with active or convalescent COVID-19. Each CDR3 is given with its conserved first and last residue. A D gene is named only where the DNA matches it firmly. Size is stated for part of the rows, as once, few or many counts, or as a class when the clone is expanded.

v_call: TRBV4-2
clone_size: NA
j_call: TRBJ2-7
d_call: TRBD1
cdr3_aa: CASSQGVSGGSSYEQYF
cdr3_nt: TGTGCCAGCAGCCAAGGGGTATCAGGGGGAAGCTCCTACGAGCAGTACTTC

v_call: TRBV30
clone_size: NA
j_call: TRBJ1-2
d_call: NA
cdr3_aa: CAWSPTRVGYTF
cdr3_nt: TGTGCCTGGAGTCCAACCCGGGTCGGCTACACCTTC

v_call: TRBV19
clone_size: NA
j_call: TRBJ2-6
d_call: NA
cdr3_aa: CASSHRSGANVLTF
cdr3_nt: TGTGCCAGTAGTCACCGGTCTGGGGCCAACGTCCTGACTTTC

v_call: TRBV30
clone_size: once
j_call: TRBJ2-7
d_call: TRBD2
cdr3_aa: CAAGGRRGEQYF
cdr3_nt: TGTGCCGCGGGCGGGAGGAGAGGAGAGCAGTACTTC

v_call: TRBV11-3
clone_size: NA
j_call: TRBJ1-1
d_call: NA
cdr3_aa: CASSLIQNTEAFF
cdr3_nt: TGTGCCAGCAGCCTAATCCAGAACACTGAAGCTTTCTTT

v_call: TRBV3-1/TRBV3-2
clone_size: NA
j_call: TRBJ2-3
d_call: TRBD1
cdr3_aa: CASSQDRGPLATQYF
cdr3_nt: TGTGCCAGCAGCCAAGACAGGGGGCCGTTAGCTACGCAGTATTTT

v_call: TRBV19
clone_size: few
j_call: TRBJ1-5
d_call: TRBD1
cdr3_aa: CASSRGTGSNQPQHF
cdr3_nt: TGTGCCAGTAGTAGAGGGACAGGTAGCAATCAGCCCCAGCATTTT

v_call: TRBV11-2
clone_size: NA
j_call: TRBJ1-6
d_call: NA
cdr3_aa: CASSLRGFGASPLHF
cdr3_nt: TGTGCCAGCAGCTTAAGGGGTTTCGGTGCCTCACCCCTCCACTTT

v_call: TRBV30
clone_size: once
j_call: TRBJ1-2
d_call: TRBD1
cdr3_aa: CAWATGTGLYGYTF
cdr3_nt: TGTGCCTGGGCCACCGGGACAGGGCTCTATGGCTACACCTTC

v_call: TRBV4-3
clone_size: few
j_call: TRBJ1-4
d_call: TRBD1
cdr3_aa: CASSFGQGGKSNEKLFF
cdr3_nt: TGCGCCAGCAGCTTTGGACAGGGGGGAAAGTCTAATGAAAAACTGTTTTTT

v_call: TRBV19
clone_size: NA
j_call: TRBJ1-3
d_call: TRBD1
cdr3_aa: CASSIRGLSGNTIYF
cdr3_nt: TGTGCCAGTAGTATAAGGGGGCTGTCTGGAAACACCATATATTTT

v_call: TRBV15
clone_size: NA
j_call: TRBJ1-5
d_call: NA
cdr3_aa: CATSRGDRRVGSRVNSNQPQHF
cdr3_nt: TGTGCCACCAGCAGAGGAGACAGGAGAGTTGGGAGTAGGGTCAATAGCAATCAGCCCCAGCATTTT

v_call: TRBV6-5
clone_size: NA
j_call: TRBJ1-4
d_call: NA
cdr3_aa: CASSYTGSGEKLFF
cdr3_nt: TGTGCCAGCAGTTACACCGGTAGCGGGGAAAAACTGTTTTTT

v_call: TRBV30
clone_size: NA
j_call: TRBJ2-5
d_call: NA
cdr3_aa: CAWSFPGRKETQYF
cdr3_nt: TGTGCCTGGAGTTTTCCGGGGAGGAAAGAGACCCAGTACTTC

v_call: TRBV7-9
clone_size: NA
j_call: TRBJ1-3
d_call: NA
cdr3_aa: CASSARSPSSGNTIYF
cdr3_nt: TGTGCCAGCAGCGCTAGGAGTCCGAGCTCTGGAAACACCATATATTTT

v_call: TRBV19
clone_size: NA
j_call: TRBJ2-1
d_call: NA
cdr3_aa: CASSPSPTIEQFF
cdr3_nt: TGTGCCAGTAGCCCATCGCCAACAATCGAGCAGTTCTTC

v_call: TRBV7-2
clone_size: NA
j_call: TRBJ2-5
d_call: NA
cdr3_aa: CASRRLSVETQYF
cdr3_nt: TGTGCCAGCAGGAGACTTAGCGTTGAGACCCAGTACTTC

v_call: TRBV28
clone_size: NA
j_call: TRBJ1-1
d_call: TRBD1
cdr3_aa: CASSSLTGGITEAFF
cdr3_nt: TGTGCCAGCAGTTCGCTGACAGGGGGCATCACTGAAGCTTTCTTT

v_call: TRBV28
clone_size: NA
j_call: TRBJ1-5
d_call: TRBD1
cdr3_aa: CASRNYLSSGTADNQPQHF
cdr3_nt: TGTGCCAGCAGGAACTACCTTTCTTCCGGGACAGCGGACAATCAGCCCCAGCATTTT

v_call: TRBV9
clone_size: NA
j_call: TRBJ2-5
d_call: TRBD2
cdr3_aa: CASSVGGLAGVPAETQYF
cdr3_nt: TGTGCCAGCAGCGTAGGGGGACTAGCGGGAGTCCCGGCGGAGACCCAGTACTTC

v_call: TRBV11-2
clone_size: NA
j_call: TRBJ1-2
d_call: NA
cdr3_aa: CASSTGPNYGYTF
cdr3_nt: TGTGCCAGCAGCACAGGGCCTAACTATGGCTACACCTTC

v_call: TRBV7-2
clone_size: NA
j_call: TRBJ2-7
d_call: TRBD2
cdr3_aa: CASKEREGLYEQYF
cdr3_nt: TGTGCCAGCAAGGAGAGGGAGGGCCTCTACGAGCAGTACTTC

v_call: TRBV28
clone_size: NA
j_call: TRBJ1-3
d_call: NA
cdr3_aa: CASMSVRNTIYF
cdr3_nt: TGTGCCAGCATGTCCGTTCGGAACACCATATATTTT

v_call: TRBV10-1
clone_size: NA
j_call: TRBJ1-1
d_call: NA
cdr3_aa: CASSAGQNTEAFF
cdr3_nt: TGCGCCAGCAGTGCGGGTCAGAACACTGAAGCTTTCTTT

v_call: TRBV7-9
clone_size: NA
j_call: TRBJ2-7
d_call: NA
cdr3_aa: CASSLLRGGQSYEQYF
cdr3_nt: TGTGCCAGCAGCTTACTACGCGGGGGCCAATCCTACGAGCAGTACTTC

v_call: TRBV6-4
clone_size: NA
j_call: TRBJ1-6
d_call: TRBD1
cdr3_aa: CASSESGQGASPLHF
cdr3_nt: TGTGCCAGCAGTGAATCGGGACAGGGGGCTTCACCCCTCCACTTT

v_call: TRBV7-9
clone_size: NA
j_call: TRBJ1-2
d_call: NA
cdr3_aa: CASSPGGVSPPAYGYTF
cdr3_nt: TGTGCCAGCAGCCCGGGGGGTGTCTCTCCACCGGCCTATGGCTACACCTTC

v_call: TRBV6-6
clone_size: NA
j_call: TRBJ1-1
d_call: TRBD1
cdr3_aa: CASSYPGQGGTEAFF
cdr3_nt: TGTGCCAGCAGTTACCCGGGACAGGGGGGCACTGAAGCTTTCTTT

v_call: TRBV7-8
clone_size: NA
j_call: TRBJ1-1
d_call: NA
cdr3_aa: CASSLVIGNRDTEAFF
cdr3_nt: TGTGCCAGCAGCTTAGTCATCGGGAATAGGGACACTGAAGCTTTCTTT